The 27 T cell receptor beta chains presented below share a single source sample, sequenced in a study of long-term antiretroviral therapy in people with HIV (dated by TCRdb to the early 2020s). The immunoSEQ hsTCRB v3.0 assay was used at survey level resolution to sequence the TRB variable region. The clones in this table, taken by TCRdb from immuneACCESS, are in-frame only. Not every clone is retained; where verified, under half of the shortfall comes from an unresolved V gene, and the cause of the rest is unknown. The sample has fewer than 35,000 clones on record, roughly 97% of them singletons. The ten largest clones represent around 3.2% of the sample. The starting material was unsorted PBMCs, obtained 6.9 years after starting antiretroviral therapy. These receptors came from a man under 40 with HIV.

The chain has TRBV11-2 and TRBJ2-7; D is possibly TRBD1 or TRBD2 (5 bases each). CDR3 size: 13 residues. V was trimmed by 4 bases and J by 6 bases, leaving 13 bases between them. The germline V gene encodes CDR1 SGHAT and CDR2 FQNNGV. CDR3 amino acids: CASSYGIGGEQYF. The CDR3 DNA reads TGTGCCAGCAGCTATGGGATTGGGGGCGAGCAGTACTTC.

The J gene is TRBJ2-1, the V gene TRBV7-9; D is undetermined. The V end was cut by 1 base, the J end by 4 bases, with 8 bases between. Germline-derived CDR1 and CDR2 are SEHNR and FQNEAQ (reference sequence). CDR3 length equals 14 residues. The CDR3 here is CASSLEGRYNEQFF. DNA of the CDR3: TGTGCCAGCAGCTTAGAGGGTCGATACAATGAGCAGTTCTTC. Using reference TRBV7-9 and TRBJ2-1 for the parts outside the CDR3, the full variable domain is DTGVSQNPRHKITKRGQNVTFRCDPISEHNRLYWYRQTLGQGPEFLTYFQNEAQLEKSRLLSDRFSAERPKGSFSTLEIQRTEQGDSAMYLCASSLEGRYNEQFFGPGTRLTVL.

The chain employs TRBV18 and TRBJ1-1; the D is unclear. The CDR3 covers 13 residues. CDR1 is KGHSH and CDR2 is LQKENI in the germline V gene. The V gene lost 3 bases and the J gene lost 0 bases, with 5 bases spanning the gap. The CDR3 DNA sequence: TGTGCCAGCTCACCGCTGGTGAACACTGAAGCTTTCTTT. Amino acids: CASSPLVNTEAFF.

The chain links TRBV7-9 to TRBJ2-6; 12 bases align to TRBD2. The CDR3 sequence is 19 residues long. Per germline, CDR1 SEHNR and CDR2 FQNEAQ (reference sequence). After removal of 4 bases from V and 2 bases from J, the junction contained 9 bases not matched to a gene. The chain's CDR3 is CASSSPKLAGGTGANVLTF. CDR3 sequence (DNA): TGTGCCAGCAGCTCCCCCAAACTAGCGGGGGGAACTGGGGCCAACGTCCTGACTTTC.

The J gene is TRBJ2-5, the V gene TRBV2; TRBD2 might be the D (5 bases). Trimming took 3 bases from V and 3 from J, leaving 17 bases between them. This CDR3 region has 16 residues. The germline V gene has CDR1 SNHLY and CDR2 FYNNEI. The chain's CDR3 is CASSEGLRETEETQYF. The DNA for the CDR3 is TGTGCCAGCAGTGAGGGGTTGAGGGAGACGGAAGAGACCCAGTACTTC.

CDR3 protein: CASSIPGFNEKLFF. CDR3 DNA sequence: TGTGCCAGTAGTATTCCGGGGTTTAATGAAAAACTGTTTTTT. The chain employs TRBV19 and TRBJ1-4; no clear D gene. Germline CDR1 and CDR2: LNHDA and SQIVND (reference sequence). V lost 3 bases and J lost 4, with 9 bases in between. The CDR3 extends over 14 amino acids.

The chain recombines TRBV29-1 with TRBJ2-1; weak D call: TRBD1 (5 bases). The V gene lost 7 bases and the J gene lost 7 bases, with 17 bases spanning the gap. This CDR3 is built from 13 residues. Germline V gene data show CDR1 as SQVTM and CDR2 as ANQGSEA. The CDR3 spells CSGKAAGMNEQFF. DNA of the CDR3: TGCAGCGGGAAGGCGGCAGGGATGAATGAGCAGTTCTTC.

The J gene is TRBJ2-3, the V gene TRBV11-3; D remains unclear. Trimming cost V 0 bases and J 6 bases, with 7 bases left between them. Germline CDR1 and CDR2: SGHNT and YENEEA. The CDR3 sequence is 13 residues long. CDR3 bases: TGTGCCAGCAGCTTAGATCTCGTCGATACGCAGTATTTT. It is translated as CASSLDLVDTQYF.

The chain employs TRBV11-2 and TRBJ2-3; 9 nucleotides agree with TRBD1. The CDR3 has 14 amino acids. In germline, CDR1 is SGHAT, CDR2 FQNNGV. Germline trimming cut 5 bases from V and 9 bases from J; bases unmatched to any gene: 9. CDR3 amino acids: CASSTGQGHWTQYF. For the CDR3, the DNA is TGTGCCAGCAGCACAGGACAGGGGCATTGGACGCAGTATTTT.

This clone was seen a single time. The gene calls are TRBV12-2 and TRBJ2-7; the table's TRBD2 call for D was not verified on the DNA. TRBV12-2 is annotated as a pseudogene. The CDR3 is 11 residues long. The CDR3 reads CASRLAYEQYF. The DNA for the CDR3 is TGTGCAAGTCGCTTAGCCTATGAGCAGTACTTC.

This rearrangement joins TRBV7-9 to TRBJ2-1, with unresolved D. The CDR3 is 11 amino acids. CDR1 SEHNR and CDR2 FQNEAQ come from the germline V gene (reference sequence). With 5 bases removed from V and 10 bases from J, the gap between germline ends came to 9 bases. The CDR3 nucleotides read TGTGCCAGCAGCCAATTCGAAGAGCAGTTCTTC. Amino acid sequence: CASSQFEEQFF.

This clone was recorded once. The chain employs TRBV6-1 and TRBJ2-4, with D uncertain. This CDR3 is 11 amino acids long. Trimming left V 10 bases short and J 2 bases short, with 6 bases between. CDR1 and CDR2 (germline): MNHNS, SASEGT. CDR3 DNA sequence: TGTGCCACTAGTCCCAAAAACATTCAGTACTTC. Translation: CATSPKNIQYF.

This chain links TRBV7-2 with TRBJ2-7; 12 bases map to TRBD2. With 2 bases clipped from V and 7 bases from J, the junction kept 6 bases outside the gene matches. CDR3 length: 15 residues. From germline, CDR1 is SGHTA and CDR2 FQGNSA. CDR3 loop: CASSLWTSGAGEQYF. In DNA form, the CDR3 reads TGTGCCAGCAGCTTATGGACTAGCGGGGCTGGTGAGCAGTACTTC.

This chain connects TRBV18 to TRBJ1-2; 7 bases agree with TRBD1. Trimming removed 6 bases from V and 4 bases from J; junction bases left unmatched: 8. Germline loops: CDR1 KGHSH, CDR2 LQKENI. CDR3 length: 14 amino acids. The CDR3 DNA follows: TGTGCCAGCTCGGGGAACCGGGACAGCTATGGCTACACCTTC. It translates to CASSGNRDSYGYTF.

J is TRBJ2-3 and V is TRBV6-5; 9 bases agree with TRBD2. V trimming: 2 bases; J trimming: 4 bases; junction bases outside the gene matches: 7. CDR1 and CDR2 (germline): MNHEY, SVGAGI. The CDR3 runs to 16 residues. The CDR3, as DNA: TGTGCCAGCAGTTACGGCGCGGGAGGGCCGCCAGATACGCAGTATTTT. Amino acid sequence: CASSYGAGGPPDTQYF.

This chain links TRBV19 with TRBJ2-1; TRBD1 might be the D (5 bases). The V gene's germline CDR1 is LNHDA and CDR2 SQIVND (reference sequence). There are 14 residues in the CDR3. Between the trimmed V and J ends, which lost 5 bases and 6 bases, there was a span of 14 bases. CDR3 in DNA: TGTGCCAGTAGTCCGGCAGGGCCTCCCAATGAGCAGTTCTTC. Translating it yields CASSPAGPPNEQFF.

The rearrangement joins TRBV5-4 to TRBJ2-7, with D perhaps being TRBD1 or TRBD2 (6 bases each). The CDR3 totals 15 residues. Germline V gives CDR1 SGHNT, CDR2 YYREEE (reference sequence). Trimming removed 2 bases from V and 6 bases from J, with 18 bases in between. The CDR3 nucleotides are TGTGCCAGCAGCTTAGGGGGGAGTATCGCTACCGAGCAGTACTTC. Its translation: CASSLGGSIATEQYF.

The table lists this clone with a count of one. The rearrangement links TRBV7-3 to TRBJ2-2; D unresolved. Trimming removed 6 bases from V and 2 bases from J, with 4 bases in between. There are 12 residues in the CDR3. Germline CDR1 and CDR2: SGHTA and FQGTGA. For the CDR3, the DNA is TGTGCCAGCAGAGATAACACCGGGGAGCTGTTTTTT. This encodes CASRDNTGELFF.

The V and J genes are TRBV4-3 and TRBJ2-6, with D unresolved. Germline assignment: CDR1 LGHNA and CDR2 YSLEER. Trimming stripped 0 bases from V and 0 bases from J, with 12 bases between. The CDR3 is 18 residues long. CDR3 coding DNA: TGCGCCAGCAGCCAAGATCTTCTCCTCGACTCTGGGGCCAACGTCCTGACTTTC. It specifies CASSQDLLLDSGANVLTF.

CDR3 nucleotides: TGTGCCAGCAGCTACCCAGGGGTTTCCGTGGGAAACGGTGAAGCTTTCTTT. Encoded protein: CASSYPGVSVGNGEAFF. The chain is built from TRBV7-9 and TRBJ1-1, with TRBD1 as a possible D gene (6 bases). This CDR3 is built from 17 residues. Germline V gives CDR1 SEHNR, CDR2 FQNEAQ (reference sequence). V lost 4 bases and J lost 7, with 25 bases in between. The full variable domain, its missing parts supplied by reference TRBV7-9 and TRBJ1-1, is DTGVSQNPRHKITKRGQNVTFRCDPISEHNRLYWYRQTLGQGPEFLTYFQNEAQLEKSRLLSDRFSAERPKGSFSTLEIQRTEQGDSAMYLCASSYPGVSVGNGEAFFGQGTRLTVV.

The genes are TRBV5-1 and TRBJ1-1, with 8 bases aligning to TRBD1. CDR3 length equals 16 residues. V gave up 2 bases and J gave up 6 bases; unmatched junction bases: 12. Germline V gives CDR1 SGHRS, CDR2 YFSETQ. Written as DNA, the CDR3 is TGCGCCAGCAGCTTAGGCTCGGGCAGGGGGCACTCTGAAGCTTTCTTT. Translation: CASSLGSGRGHSEAFF.

V usage is TRBV2 and J usage is TRBJ1-5, with D unclear. V gave up 3 bases and J gave up 1 base, with 1 base separating them. CDR3 length: 12 amino acids. Germline loops: CDR1 SNHLY, CDR2 FYNNEI. CDR3 nucleotide sequence: TGTGCCAGCAGTGAGAGCAATCAGCCCCAGCATTTT. This gives the protein CASSESNQPQHF.

The chain is built from TRBV25-1 and TRBJ1-1, with D uncertain. The CDR3 length is 15 residues. Germline V gene sequence: CDR1 MGHDK, CDR2 SYGVNS. Trimming took off 3 bases at V and 5 bases at J, with 16 bases between the two ends. DNA of the CDR3: TGTGCCAGCAGTGAGTTTGGCGGGAAAAGAACTGAAGCTTTCTTT. This translates into CASSEFGGKRTEAFF.

This chain joins TRBV28 and TRBJ1-2; 8 bases are a match to TRBD1. The length of the CDR3 is 14 residues. Looked up from germline, CDR1 is MDHEN and CDR2 is SYDVKM. The J segment lost 6 bases and the V segment lost 6 bases, leaving 9 bases of the junction unmatched. CDR3 sequence reads: CASSLTGGLNGYTF. The CDR3 nucleotides are TGTGCCAGCAGCCTCACAGGGGGACTAAATGGCTACACCTTC.

This chain links TRBV27 with TRBJ2-1, with 8 bases lining up with TRBD2. The germline gives CDR1 MNHEY, CDR2 SMNVEV (reference sequence). The J segment lost 6 bases and the V segment lost 7 bases, leaving 11 bases of the junction unmatched. The CDR3 is 15 amino acids. This CDR3 is CASTGRGGFGNEQFF. As DNA, the CDR3 is TGTGCCAGCACCGGGAGGGGGGGCTTCGGCAATGAGCAGTTCTTC.

The rearrangement joins TRBV19 to TRBJ1-5; weak D call: TRBD1 (6 bases). This CDR3 comprises 13 residues. Germline CDR1 and CDR2: LNHDA and SQIVND (reference sequence). V lost 6 bases and J 0 bases, leaving 6 bases between the germline ends. Here the CDR3 reads CASSRGSNQPQHF. The CDR3 nucleotides are TGTGCCAGTAGCAGGGGTAGCAATCAGCCCCAGCATTTT.

V and J are TRBV29-1 and TRBJ1-1; tentatively, D is TRBD1 (6 bases). CDR3 length equals 15 residues. Trimming pared 4 bases from V and 3 bases from J, leaving 18 bases between. Germline values: CDR1 SQVTM, CDR2 ANQGSEA. CDR3 protein: CSVVGLERGDTEAFF. CDR3 DNA sequence: TGCAGCGTTGTTGGACTTGAAAGGGGGGACACTGAAGCTTTCTTT. Together with reference TRBV29-1 and TRBJ1-1, the CDR3 gives the full variable domain: SAVISQKPSRDICQRGTSLTIQCQVDSQVTMMFWYRQQPGQSLTLIATANQGSEATYESGFVIDKFPISRPNLTFSTLTVSNMSPEDSSIYLCSVVGLERGDTEAFFGQGTRLTVV.